These 5 T cell receptor beta chains originate from one sample sequenced in a study of blood T cell repertoires in COVID-19. TCRdb's table, derived via immunoSEQ multiplex PCR, lists solely in-frame clones and lacks some. The sample lists 350,000 or so clones, 92% occurring once. Source material: PBMCs or T cells enriched from blood (not recorded which). Receptor source: a woman in her twenties or thirties who had recovered from COVID-19.

This clone was counted a few times. The genes are TRBV15 and TRBJ2-1; TRBD2 agrees at 7 bases. Unmatched junction bases numbered 9, after V lost 2 bases and J lost 2 bases. Germline V gives CDR1 LNHNV, CDR2 YYDKDF (reference sequence). The CDR3 length is 17 residues. In nucleotides, the CDR3 is TGTGCCACCAGCAGATCATACGTCGCGGGGGCCTACAATGAGCAGTTCTTC. It codes for CATSRSYVAGAYNEQFF.

About this clone itself: An end of the junction differs from the germline gene, which may be a read error. The rearrangement links TRBV5-8 to TRBJ2-7; TRBD1 matches at 9 bases. Germline values: CDR1 SGHTS, CDR2 YDEGEE. The CDR3 is 12 residues long. The chain's CDR3 is CASSPFARQGVF. For the CDR3, the DNA is TGTGCCAGCAGCCCCTTTGCGAGACAGGGGGTCTTC.

This sequence joins TRBV28 and TRBJ2-1; tentatively, D is TRBD1 (7 bases). V was trimmed by 3 bases and J by 3 bases, leaving 12 bases between them. Per germline, CDR1 MDHEN and CDR2 SYDVKM. The CDR3 contains 15 residues. The CDR3 here is CASSLEGAVYNEQFF. The CDR3 DNA reads TGTGCCAGCAGTTTGGAGGGGGCGGTCTACAATGAGCAGTTCTTC.

The gene calls are TRBV5-1 and TRBJ2-5, with TRBD1 as a possible D gene (6 bases). Germline assignment: CDR1 SGHRS and CDR2 YFSETQ. Trimming stripped 8 bases from V and 4 bases from J, with 18 bases between. The CDR3 runs to 14 residues. This chain's CDR3 is CASSPGQRGETQYF. The DNA for the CDR3 is TGCGCCAGTTCCCCAGGACAGAGGGGAGAGACCCAGTACTTC. Complete variable domain (other parts from reference TRBV5-1 and TRBJ2-5): KAGVTQTPRYLIKTRGQQVTLSCSPISGHRSVSWYQQTPGQGLQFLFEYFSETQRNKGNFPGRFSGRQFSNSRSEMNVSTLELGDSALYLCASSPGQRGETQYFGPGTRLLVL.

The chain joins TRBV6-5 to TRBJ1-5; TRBD1 is a possible D gene (5 bases). CDR1 and CDR2 (germline): MNHEY, SVGAGI. The CDR3 runs to 15 residues. Trimming removed 6 bases from V and 1 base from J, with 13 bases in between. CDR3 nucleotide sequence: TGTGCCAGCAGAAGACAGTACCGAAGCAATCAGCCCCAGCATTTT. Protein product: CASRRQYRSNQPQHF.